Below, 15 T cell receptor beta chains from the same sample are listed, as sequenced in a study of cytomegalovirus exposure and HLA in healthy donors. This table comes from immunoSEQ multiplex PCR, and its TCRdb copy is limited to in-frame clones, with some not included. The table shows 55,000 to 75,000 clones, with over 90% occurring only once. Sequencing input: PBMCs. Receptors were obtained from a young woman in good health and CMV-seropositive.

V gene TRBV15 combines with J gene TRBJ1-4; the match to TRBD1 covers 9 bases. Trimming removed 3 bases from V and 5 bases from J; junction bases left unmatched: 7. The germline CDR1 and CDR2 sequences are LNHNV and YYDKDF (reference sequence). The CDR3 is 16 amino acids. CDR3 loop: CATSSTQDRGNEKLFF. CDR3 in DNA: TGTGCCACCAGCAGTACGCAGGACAGGGGAAATGAAAAACTGTTTTTT. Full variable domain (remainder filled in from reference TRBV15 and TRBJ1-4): DAMVIQNPRYQVTQFGKPVTLSCSQTLNHNVMYWYQQKSSQAPKLLFHYYDKDFNNEADTPDNFQSRRPNTSFCFLDIRSPGLGDTAMYLCATSSTQDRGNEKLFFGSGTQLSVL.

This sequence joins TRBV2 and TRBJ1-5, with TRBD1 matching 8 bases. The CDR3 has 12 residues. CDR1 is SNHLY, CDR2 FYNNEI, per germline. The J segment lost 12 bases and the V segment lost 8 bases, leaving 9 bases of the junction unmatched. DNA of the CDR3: TGTGCCAGCTCCTTATCCAGGGGGCACCAGCATTTT. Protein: CASSLSRGHQHF.

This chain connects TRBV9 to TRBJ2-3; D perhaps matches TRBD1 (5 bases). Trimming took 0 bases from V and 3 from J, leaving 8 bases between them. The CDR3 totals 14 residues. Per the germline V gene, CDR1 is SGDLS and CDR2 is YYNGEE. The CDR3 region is CASSVGQGTDTQYF. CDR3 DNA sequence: TGTGCCAGCAGCGTAGGGCAGGGTACAGATACGCAGTATTTT.

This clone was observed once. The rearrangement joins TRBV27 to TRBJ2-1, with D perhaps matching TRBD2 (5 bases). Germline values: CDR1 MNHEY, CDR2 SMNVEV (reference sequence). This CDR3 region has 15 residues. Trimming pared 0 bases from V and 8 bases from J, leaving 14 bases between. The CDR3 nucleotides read TGTGCCAGCAGTTTATCGATTTCGGGAATGCATGAGCAGTTCTTC. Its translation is CASSLSISGMHEQFF.

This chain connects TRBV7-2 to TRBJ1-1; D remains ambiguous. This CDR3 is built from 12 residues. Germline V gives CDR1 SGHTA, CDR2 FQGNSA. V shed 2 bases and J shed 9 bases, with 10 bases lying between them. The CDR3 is CASSLPPRKAFF. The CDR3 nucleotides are TGTGCCAGCAGCTTACCCCCCCGTAAAGCTTTCTTT.

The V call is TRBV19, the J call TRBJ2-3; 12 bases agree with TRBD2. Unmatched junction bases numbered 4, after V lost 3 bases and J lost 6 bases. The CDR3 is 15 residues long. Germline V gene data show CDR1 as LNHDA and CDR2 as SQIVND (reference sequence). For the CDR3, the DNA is TGTGCCAGTAGTATGTGGGGGACTAGCGGGGATACGCAGTATTTT. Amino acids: CASSMWGTSGDTQYF.

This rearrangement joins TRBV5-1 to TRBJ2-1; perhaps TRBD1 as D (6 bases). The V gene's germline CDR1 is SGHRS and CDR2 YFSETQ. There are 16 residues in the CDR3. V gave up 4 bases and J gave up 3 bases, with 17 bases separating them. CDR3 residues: CASSESRGSLYNEQFF. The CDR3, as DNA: TGCGCCAGCAGCGAGTCCAGGGGTTCCCTCTACAATGAGCAGTTCTTC.

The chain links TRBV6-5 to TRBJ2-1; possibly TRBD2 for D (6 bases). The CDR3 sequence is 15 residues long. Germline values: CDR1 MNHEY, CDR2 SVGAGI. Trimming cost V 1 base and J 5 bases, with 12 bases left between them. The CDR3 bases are TGTGCCAGCAGTTACTTCCAGACTAGGAACAATGAGCAGTTCTTC. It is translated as CASSYFQTRNNEQFF.

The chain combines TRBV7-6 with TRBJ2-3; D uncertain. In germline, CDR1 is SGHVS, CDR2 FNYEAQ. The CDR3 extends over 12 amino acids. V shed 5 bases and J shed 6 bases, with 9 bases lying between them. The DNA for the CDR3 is TGTGCCAGCAGCCCGACTGGGGATACGCAGTATTTT. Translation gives CASSPTGDTQYF.

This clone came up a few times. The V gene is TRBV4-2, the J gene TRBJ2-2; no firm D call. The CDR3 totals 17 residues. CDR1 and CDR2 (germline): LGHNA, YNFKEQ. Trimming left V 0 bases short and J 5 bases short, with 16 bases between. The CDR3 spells CASSQDLGSLGTGELFF. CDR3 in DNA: TGTGCCAGCAGCCAAGATCTAGGATCATTGGGTACCGGGGAGCTGTTTTTT.

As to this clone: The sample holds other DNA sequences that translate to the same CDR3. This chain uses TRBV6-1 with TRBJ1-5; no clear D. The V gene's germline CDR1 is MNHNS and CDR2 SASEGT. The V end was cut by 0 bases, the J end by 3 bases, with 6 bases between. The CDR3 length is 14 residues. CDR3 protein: CASSEAHNNQPQHF. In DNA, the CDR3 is TGTGCCAGCAGTGAAGCGCACAACAATCAGCCCCAGCATTTT.

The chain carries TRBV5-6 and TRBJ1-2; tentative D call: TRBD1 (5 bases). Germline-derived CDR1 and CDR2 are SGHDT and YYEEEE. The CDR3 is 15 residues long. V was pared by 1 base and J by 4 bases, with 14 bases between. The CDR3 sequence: CASSLSGESSYGYTF. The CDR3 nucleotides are TGTGCCAGCAGCTTGTCGGGGGAGTCCTCCTATGGCTACACCTTC.

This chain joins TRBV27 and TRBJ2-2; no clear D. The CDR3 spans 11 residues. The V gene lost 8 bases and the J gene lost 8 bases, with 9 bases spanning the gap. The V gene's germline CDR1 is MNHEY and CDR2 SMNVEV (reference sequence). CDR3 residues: CASGLVGELFF. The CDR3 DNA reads TGTGCCAGCGGCCTTGTGGGGGAGCTGTTTTTT.

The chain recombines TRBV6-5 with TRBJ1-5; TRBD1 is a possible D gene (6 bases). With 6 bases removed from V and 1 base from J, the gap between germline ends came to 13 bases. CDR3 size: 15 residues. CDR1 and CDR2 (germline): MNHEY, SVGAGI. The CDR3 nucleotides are TGTGCCAGCAGCCCCCGGGGGGCCAGCAATCAGCCCCAGCATTTT. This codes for CASSPRGASNQPQHF.

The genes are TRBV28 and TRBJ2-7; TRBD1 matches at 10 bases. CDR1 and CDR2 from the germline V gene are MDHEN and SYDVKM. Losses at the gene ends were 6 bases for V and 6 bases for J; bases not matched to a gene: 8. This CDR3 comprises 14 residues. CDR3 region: CASRTPGTGAEQYF. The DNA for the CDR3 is TGTGCCAGCAGAACCCCCGGGACAGGGGCCGAGCAGTACTTC. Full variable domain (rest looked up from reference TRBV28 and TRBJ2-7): DVKVTQSSRYLVKRTGEKVFLECVQDMDHENMFWYRQDPGLGLRLIYFSYDVKMKEKGDIPEGYSVSREKKERFSLILESASTNQTSMYLCASRTPGTGAEQYFGPGTRLTVT.